The clone carrying this T cell receptor beta chain appeared once. Its antigen remains unknown. V shed 5 bases and J shed 0 bases, with 20 bases lying between them. Germline V gene lookup returns CDR1 SEHNR and CDR2 FQNEAQ (reference sequence). CDR3 length equals 18 residues. The data were taken from a study of shared clonotypes between healthy human individuals. Study results and limitations: The donor pool, a small one, limited the genetic and exposure-history diversity represented. A handful of donors had roughly 5.2% of their naive CD4 clonotypes in common. Naive subsets, compared against memory subsets, generally had larger estimated richness values.

Data came from immunoSEQ multiplex PCR; TCRdb stores just in-frame clones and leaves some out. The data hold around 2.5 million clones, with 93% observed a single time. Naive CD4+ cells were CD45RA-selected; the remaining cells were memory. The chain combines TRBV7-9 with TRBJ1-3; no clear D. The receptor was isolated from a man younger than 35 in good health. Some clones in this sample may be carry-over from other donors' samples. The sequenced sample consisted of naive CD4+ T cells from PBMCs. Regarding subset: CD45RA+ positively selected. This CDR3 reads CASSPTWSRTRSGNTIYF. CDR3 in DNA: TGTGCCAGCAGCCCAACCTGGAGTCGTACCCGCTCTGGAAACACCATATATTTT.